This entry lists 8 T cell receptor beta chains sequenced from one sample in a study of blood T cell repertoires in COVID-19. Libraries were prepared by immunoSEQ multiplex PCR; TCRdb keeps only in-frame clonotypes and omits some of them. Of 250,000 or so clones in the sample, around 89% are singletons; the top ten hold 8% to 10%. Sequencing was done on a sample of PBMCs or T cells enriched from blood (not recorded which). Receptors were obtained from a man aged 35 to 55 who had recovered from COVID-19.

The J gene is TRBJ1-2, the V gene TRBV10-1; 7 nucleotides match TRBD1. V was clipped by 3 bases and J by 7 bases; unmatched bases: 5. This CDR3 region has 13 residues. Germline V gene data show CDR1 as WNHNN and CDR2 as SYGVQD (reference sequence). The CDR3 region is CASSENRGFGYTF. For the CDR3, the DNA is TGCGCCAGCAGTGAAAACAGGGGTTTTGGCTACACCTTC.

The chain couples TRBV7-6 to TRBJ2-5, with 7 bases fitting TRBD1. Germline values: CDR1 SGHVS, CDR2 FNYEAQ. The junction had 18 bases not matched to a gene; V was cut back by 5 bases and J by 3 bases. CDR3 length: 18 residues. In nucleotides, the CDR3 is TGTGCCAGCAGCCTGCTACTTAGGACAGGAATCTTCGAAGAGACCCAGTACTTC. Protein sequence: CASSLLLRTGIFEETQYF.

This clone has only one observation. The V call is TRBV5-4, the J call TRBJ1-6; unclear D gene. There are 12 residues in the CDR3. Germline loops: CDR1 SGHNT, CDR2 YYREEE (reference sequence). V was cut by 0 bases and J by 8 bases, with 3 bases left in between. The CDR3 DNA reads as TGTGCCAGCAGCTTGGGGCATTCACCCCTCCACTTT. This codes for CASSLGHSPLHF. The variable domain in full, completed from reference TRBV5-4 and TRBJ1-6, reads ETGVTQSPTHLIKTRGQQVTLRCSSQSGHNTVSWYQQALGQGPQFIFQYYREEENGRGNFPPRFSGLQFPNYSSELNVNALELDDSALYLCASSLGHSPLHFGNGTRLTVT.

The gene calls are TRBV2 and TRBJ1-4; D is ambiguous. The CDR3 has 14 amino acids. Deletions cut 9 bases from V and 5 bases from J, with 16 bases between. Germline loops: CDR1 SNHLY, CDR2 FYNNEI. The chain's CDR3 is CARGGVGLNEKLFF. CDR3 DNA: TGTGCCAGGGGAGGCGTTGGGCTGAATGAAAAACTGTTTTTT. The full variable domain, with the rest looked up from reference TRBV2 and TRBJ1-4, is EPEVTQTPSHQVTQMGQEVILRCVPISNHLYFYWYRQILGQKVEFLVSFYNNEISEKSEIFDDQFSVERPDGSNFTLKIRSTKLEDSAMYFCARGGVGLNEKLFFGSGTQLSVL.

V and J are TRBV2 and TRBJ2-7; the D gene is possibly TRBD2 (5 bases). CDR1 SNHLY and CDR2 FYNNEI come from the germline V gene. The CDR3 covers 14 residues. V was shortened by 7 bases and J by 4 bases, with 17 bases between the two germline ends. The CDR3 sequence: CASTPPSRRYEQYF. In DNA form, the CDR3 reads TGTGCCAGCACCCCCCCTAGCAGACGTTACGAGCAGTACTTC.

The CDR3 reads CASSLGLGYNEQFF. CDR3 sequence (DNA): TGTGCCAGCAGCTTGGGGCTTGGTTACAATGAGCAGTTCTTC. V is TRBV5-4 and J is TRBJ2-1; D not certain. The CDR3 is made up of 14 amino acids. V shed 0 bases and J shed 4 bases, with 8 bases lying between them. Germline assignment: CDR1 SGHNT and CDR2 YYREEE (reference sequence).

Here the CDR3 DNA reads TGTGCCAGCAGCGAGACAGGGCCCTACGAGCAGTACTTC. Protein: CASSETGPYEQYF. The chain uses TRBV6-5 and TRBJ2-7; 7 nucleotides match TRBD1. The CDR3 totals 13 residues. J was trimmed by 2 bases and V by 6 bases; bases with no gene match: 4. Germline V gene sequence: CDR1 MNHEY, CDR2 SVGAGI.

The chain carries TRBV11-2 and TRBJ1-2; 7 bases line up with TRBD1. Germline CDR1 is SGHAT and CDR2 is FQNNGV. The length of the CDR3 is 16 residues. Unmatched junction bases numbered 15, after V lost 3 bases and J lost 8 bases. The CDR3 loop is CASSLSGRGRSGGYTF. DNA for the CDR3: TGTGCCAGCAGCTTGAGCGGCAGGGGGAGGTCGGGAGGCTACACCTTC. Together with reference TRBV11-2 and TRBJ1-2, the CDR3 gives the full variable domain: EAGVAQSPRYKIIEKRQSVAFWCNPISGHATLYWYQQILGQGPKLLIQFQNNGVVDDSQLPKDRFSAERLKGVDSTLKIQPAKLEDSAVYLCASSLSGRGRSGGYTFGSGTRLTVV.